This T cell receptor (beta chain) originates from a study of blood T cell repertoires in COVID-19. TCRdb's table, derived via immunoSEQ multiplex PCR, lists solely in-frame clones and lacks some. Of roughly 410,000 clones in the sample, 70% to 90% were seen once. With V trimmed by 3 bases and J by 8 bases, 9 bases remained unmatched. Germline V gene lookup returns CDR1 MDHEN and CDR2 SYDVKM. The CDR3 totals 14 residues. The sequenced material came from peripheral blood. The TCR originated in a woman aged 40-49 years with COVID-19, enrolled during active disease. The genes are TRBV28 and TRBJ1-2; 7 bases agree with TRBD1. As DNA, the CDR3 is TGTGCCAGCAGTTTTGGGACAGAGGTACGGGGCTACACCTTC. Translating gives CASSFGTEVRGYTF.